This T cell receptor beta chain is from a study of early T cells in non-severe SARS-CoV-2 infection. Germline V CDR1 and CDR2: MDHEN, SYDVKM. V was pared by 8 bases and J by 2 bases, with 13 bases between. CDR3 size: 14 residues. Researchers tagged individual cDNA molecules with unique molecular identifiers. A single record per CDR3 protein comes from TCRdb applying MiXCR to the 5' RACE reads. The sample consists of some 28,000 distinct CDR3 sequences, about 5% of them appearing once. This sequence was found in an adult who was a healthcare worker with PCR-confirmed SARS-CoV-2 infection or an uninfected control (not recorded which). Sequenced sample: whole blood. The rearrangement joins TRBV28 to TRBJ1-3, with no clear D. The CDR3 DNA sequence: TGTGCCAGCGGGATAGGCCGGACTGGAAACACCATATATTTT. Amino acids: CASGIGRTGNTIYF.